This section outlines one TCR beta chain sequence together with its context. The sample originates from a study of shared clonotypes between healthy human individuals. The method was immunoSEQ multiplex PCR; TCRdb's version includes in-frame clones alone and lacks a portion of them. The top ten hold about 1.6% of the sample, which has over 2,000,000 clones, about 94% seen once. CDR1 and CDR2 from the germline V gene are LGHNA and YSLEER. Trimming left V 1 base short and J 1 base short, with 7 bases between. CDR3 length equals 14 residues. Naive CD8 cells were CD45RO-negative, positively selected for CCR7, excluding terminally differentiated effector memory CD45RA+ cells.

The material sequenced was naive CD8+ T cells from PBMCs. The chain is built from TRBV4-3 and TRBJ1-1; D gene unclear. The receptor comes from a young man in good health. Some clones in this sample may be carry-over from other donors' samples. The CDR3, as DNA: TGCGCCAGCAGCCAAGCGGAGGCGAACACTGAAGCTTTCTTT. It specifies CASSQAEANTEAFF.